The next 9 T cell receptor beta chains were all read from a single sample in a study of identical twins. MiXCR was run by TCRdb on the 5' RACE reads, yielding one entry per CDR3 protein. The data hold a few hundred thousand distinct CDR3 sequences, with less than 20% observed a single time. The sample comprised naive T cells sorted from blood. Receptor source: a man between 45 and 60 years old in good health.

This clonotype was observed a handful of times. This chain links TRBV6-2 or TRBV6-3 with TRBJ1-2, with D tentatively TRBD1 (6 bases). Trimming took 7 bases from V and 4 from J, leaving 10 bases between them. The germline V gene encodes CDR1 MNHEY and CDR2 SVGEGT. The CDR3 loop spans 12 amino acids. CDR3 amino acids: CASIGGGYGYTF. Written as DNA, the CDR3 is TGTGCCAGCATCGGGGGCGGCTATGGCTACACCTTC.

This clonotype was seen a handful of times. This CDR3 is CASQTGLWGGYTF. The CDR3 coding sequence is TGTGCCAGTCAGACAGGTCTATGGGGGGGCTACACCTTC. The V gene is TRBV6-1, the J gene TRBJ1-2; D is perhaps TRBD1 (6 bases). Germline CDR1 and CDR2: MNHNS and SASEGT. With 9 bases removed from V and 8 bases from J, the gap between germline ends came to 19 bases. The CDR3 is 13 residues long.

The rearrangement links TRBV20-1 to TRBJ2-1, with D maybe TRBD2 (5 bases). Germline V gene lookup returns CDR1 DFQATT and CDR2 SNEGSKA (reference sequence). The CDR3 runs to 14 residues. V gave up 5 bases and J gave up 3 bases, with 14 bases separating them. The CDR3 DNA reads as TGCAGTGCTGAGTCGGGGAAGAACTACAATGAGCAGTTCTTC. This encodes CSAESGKNYNEQFF.

The V call is TRBV18, the J call TRBJ2-7, with 9 bases aligning to TRBD2. Germline CDR1 and CDR2: KGHSH and LQKENI. V lost 2 bases and J lost 5; bases outside the gene matches: 4. CDR3 length equals 14 residues. CDR3 in DNA: TGTGCCAGCTCACCAGCGGGAGGGCCCCACGAGCAGTACTTC. It encodes CASSPAGGPHEQYF. The variable domain in full, with the rest retrieved from reference TRBV18 and TRBJ2-7, is NAGVMQNPRHLVRRRGQEARLRCSPMKGHSHVYWYRQLPEEGLKFMVYLQKENIIDESGMPKERFSAEFPKEGPSILRIQQVVRGDSAAYFCASSPAGGPHEQYFGPGTRLTVT.

The V gene is TRBV18, the J gene TRBJ1-1; the D is unclear. Trimming removed 6 bases from V and 5 bases from J, with 13 bases in between. The CDR3 covers 13 residues. Germline CDR1 reads KGHSH; CDR2 reads LQKENI. The DNA of the CDR3 is TGTGCCAGCTCGTCCAGTGTTGGGACTGAAGCTTTCTTT. Amino acids: CASSSSVGTEAFF. Together with reference TRBV18 and TRBJ1-1, the CDR3 gives the full variable domain: NAGVMQNPRHLVRRRGQEARLRCSPMKGHSHVYWYRQLPEEGLKFMVYLQKENIIDESGMPKERFSAEFPKEGPSILRIQQVVRGDSAAYFCASSSSVGTEAFFGQGTRLTVV.

CDR3 in DNA: TGTGCCAGCAGTGACCTTACAGGGTCAAGCTACGAGCAGTACTTC. This gives the protein CASSDLTGSSYEQYF. The chain carries TRBV6-1 and TRBJ2-7, with D tentatively TRBD1 (6 bases). Germline lookup yields CDR1 MNHNS and CDR2 SASEGT. The V end lost 3 bases, the J end lost 3 bases, and 15 bases lay between the germline ends. This CDR3 has 15 amino acids.

This clonotype was observed many times. This chain joins TRBV7-9 and TRBJ2-1; 7 positions agree with TRBD2. The CDR3 contains 16 residues. V was clipped by 3 bases and J by 7 bases; unmatched bases: 12. Germline-derived CDR1 and CDR2 are SEHNR and FQNEAQ (reference sequence). The CDR3 loop reads CASSFRGGRERNEQFF. The CDR3 DNA reads as TGTGCCAGCAGCTTTCGTGGCGGGAGAGAAAGAAATGAGCAGTTCTTC.

This clonotype has a handful of counts. The CDR3, as DNA: TGCGCCAGCAGCTTGGTGGGTCTGGGGAACACTGAAGCTTTCTTT. This sequence encodes CASSLVGLGNTEAFF. The V gene is TRBV5-1, the J gene TRBJ1-1; no firm D call. Trimming removed 0 bases at V and 1 base at J, with 10 bases between. The CDR3 has 15 amino acids. Germline assignment: CDR1 SGHRS and CDR2 YFSETQ.

This clonotype was seen ten or more times. The chain uses TRBV20-1 and TRBJ2-3; 8 bases match TRBD1. From germline, CDR1 is DFQATT and CDR2 SNEGSKA (reference sequence). The CDR3 contains 17 residues. The V and J ends lost 3 bases and 4 bases, in that order; junction bases with no gene match: 15. The CDR3 DNA is TGCAGTGCTAGTGCCGGACAGGGTTTAGGACGCGCAGATACGCAGTATTTT. Protein product: CSASAGQGLGRADTQYF.